This entry describes one T cell receptor beta chain. Its antigen is unidentified. Germline loops: CDR1 MNHNY, CDR2 SVGAGI (reference sequence). The CDR3 covers 14 residues. The V end lost 5 bases, the J end lost 5 bases, and 15 bases lay between the germline ends. These data originate in a study of cytomegalovirus exposure and HLA in healthy donors. Study at large: Assignment to the Caucasian-associated ancestry cluster applied to approximately 79% of the approximately 420 genotyped donors. Study-level points and caveats: It was taken for granted in presence/absence analyses that sequencing depth across donors was roughly uniform. One later analysis reportedly identified an Asian-associated ancestry cluster that showed fewer N-insertions than the roughly 670-donor mean. After further analysis at a later stage, around 17,000 TCR beta sequences were associated with HLA alleles at 0.05 false discovery rate.

PCR involved 60 Vbeta and 13 Jbeta primers. Clones were sequenced by immunoSEQ multiplex PCR, and TCRdb holds only the in-frame ones, with some missing. Counted here are about 59,000 clones, 70% to 75% occurring once; the ten biggest clones make up about 6.8%. Sequences were obtained from PBMCs. This receptor was identified in a man aged 25 to 40 in good health and CMV-seropositive. V and J are TRBV6-6 and TRBJ1-2; D is possibly TRBD1 (6 bases). The CDR3 region has the DNA TGTGCCAGCAGTGATATTCAGACAGGATATGGCTACACCTTC. It yields the protein CASSDIQTGYGYTF.